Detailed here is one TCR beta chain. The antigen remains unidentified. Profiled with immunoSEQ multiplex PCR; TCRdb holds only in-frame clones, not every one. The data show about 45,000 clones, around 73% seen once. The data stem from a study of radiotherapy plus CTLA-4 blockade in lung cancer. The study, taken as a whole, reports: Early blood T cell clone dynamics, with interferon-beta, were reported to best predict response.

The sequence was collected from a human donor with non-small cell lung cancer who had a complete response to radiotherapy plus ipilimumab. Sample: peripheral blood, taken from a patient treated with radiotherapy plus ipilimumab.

The CDR3 protein is CASSLAGGLAGGQIYNEQFF. The CDR3 region has the DNA TGCGCCAGCAGCTTGGCCGGGGGACTAGCGGGGGGGCAAATATACAATGAGCAGTTCTTC. This sequence joins TRBV5-1 and TRBJ2-1; 16 nucleotides line up with TRBD2. J gave up 4 bases and V 0 bases, and 10 bases lay outside the gene matches. Germline V gene data show CDR1 as SGHRS and CDR2 as YFSETQ. The CDR3 sequence is 20 residues long.